This is a list of T cell receptor beta chains from one sample in a study of OX40 agonist ivuxolimab in advanced cancers. The table came from immunoSEQ multiplex PCR; TCRdb's copy has only in-frame clones and leaves some out. The table lists about 24,000 clones, around 83% of them singletons. The sequencing used CD4+ or CD8+ T cells sorted from blood, collected in a trial of the OX40 agonist ivuxolimab. Receptors were obtained from an adult with an advanced solid tumor such as melanoma, head and neck, liver or kidney cancer. The conserved cysteine and the conserved F or W are not part of the CDR3 here.

j_call,v_call,cdr3_aa
TRBJ1-2,TRBV18,ASSRPGQDYGYT
TRBJ2-2,TRBV27,ASSLFRNTGELF
TRBJ2-7,TRBV30,AWRLRTVGEQY
TRBJ2-5,TRBV19,ASSPRDNQETQY
TRBJ1-6,TRBV25-1,ASRPRGDNSPLH
TRBJ2-5,TRBV30,AWSSGLGAETQY
TRBJ2-3,TRBV19,ASSIGVDTDTQY
TRBJ2-1,TRBV5-1,ASSLGMTSGYNEQF
TRBJ1-1,TRBV7-9,ASSTETGGEAF
TRBJ2-7,TRBV21-1,ASSSFSEYEQY
TRBJ2-7,TRBV18,ASADIPGGEQY
TRBJ2-5,TRBV9,ASSSGLEGAETQY
TRBJ1-6,TRBV5-6,ASSLSVLGNSPLH
TRBJ2-7,TRBV9,ANSRQAGGFYEQY
TRBJ2-3,TRBV4-1,ASSQDLGTSGGDTQY
TRBJ2-7,TRBV2,ASAIGTSPYEQY
TRBJ1-1,TRBV11-2,ASSLGGQTGRNTEAF
TRBJ1-1,TRBV5-1,ASSFQGMNTEAF
TRBJ2-7,TRBV25-1,ASSEYMWDSYEQY
TRBJ2-4,TRBV18,ASSPPRGSGGGAKNIQY
TRBJ2-2,TRBV6-1,ASVRDLNTGELF
TRBJ1-6,TRBV6-1,ASKGTGFSPLH
TRBJ2-7,TRBV19,ASKDRDSSYEQY
TRBJ1-4,TRBV4-3,ASSQEHWQLREKLF
TRBJ2-2,TRBV9,ASSVVPDSSGELF
TRBJ1-3,TRBV19,ATRGVSGNTIY
TRBJ2-1,TRBV30,AWGPWREPYNEQF
TRBJ2-3,TRBV10-3,AIGTSGGADTQY
TRBJ2-3,TRBV5-1,ASIWRGESTDTQY
TRBJ2-7,TRBV18,ASSQALATYEQY
TRBJ1-6,TRBV7-9,ASSSRTGGKNSPLH
TRBJ2-7,TRBV11-3,ASSLDPGTGSYEQY
TRBJ2-1,TRBV2,ASSVGFGLFSVNEQF
TRBJ1-4,TRBV10-3,ATLDYDGDEKLF
TRBJ1-1,TRBV21-1,ASSKGVRTIKAF
TRBJ1-6,TRBV6-5,ASSSGTGIISPLH
TRBJ1-5,TRBV6-5,ASSRDNQPQH
TRBJ2-1,TRBV30,AWSLGTSGSNEQF
TRBJ2-2,TRBV7-7,ASSLVGGADGELF
TRBJ2-2,TRBV6-4,ASSLRAGSLTGELF
NA,TRBV28,ASTPTSETYEQY
TRBJ2-2,TRBV2,ASKGPENTGELF
TRBJ1-1,TRBV6-5,ASSLVKNTEAF
TRBJ2-7,TRBV7-9,ASGGPYEQY
TRBJ2-1,TRBV10-3,ATAQSSYNEQF
TRBJ2-7,TRBV27,ASSLMQGAYEQY
TRBJ2-7,TRBV27,ASSWTSGTYEQY
TRBJ2-5,TRBV7-7,ASSLGTSLETQY
TRBJ2-5,TRBV10-1,ASSPGTSGSNRETQY
TRBJ2-7,TRBV11-3,ASSLGVGAPTRNEQY
TRBJ1-5,TRBV10-2,ASSEWDFGNQPQH
TRBJ2-2,TRBV5-4,ASSRGGRGAGNTGELF
TRBJ2-2,TRBV5-4,ASRGRPNTGELF
TRBJ1-2,TRBV4-3,ASSSQGYGYT
TRBJ2-2,TRBV4-2,ASSQAGPTGELF